This T cell receptor beta chain was identified in a study of CDR3 diversity in severe acne. The CDR3 runs 16 residues. Germline CDR1 MNHEY, CDR2 SMNVEV (reference sequence). J was trimmed by 4 bases and V by 4 bases; bases with no gene match: 11. Each CDR3 protein gets one entry after TCRdb re-called the PCR reads with MiXCR. The table shows 100,000 or so distinct CDR3 sequences, with about half occurring only once. The receptor's source is a male donor with acne. The sequencing sample was made of blood. This chain uses TRBV27 with TRBJ2-3; 7 positions agree with TRBD2. The DNA for the CDR3 is TGTGCCAGCAGTTCCTTAGGGACTACGGGACCAGATACGCAGTATTTT. Protein sequence: CASSSLGTTGPDTQYF.